The entry below describes one T cell receptor beta chain. The germline CDR1 and CDR2 sequences are LGHDT and YNNKEL (reference sequence). This CDR3 region has 14 residues. V shed 5 bases and J 4 bases; nucleotides not matched to a gene: 3. TCRdb ran MiXCR on the 5' RACE reads and lists one entry per CDR3 protein. The table includes a few hundred thousand distinct CDR3 sequences, under 12% detected once. The source of the sample is a study of identical twins. Sequencing input: memory T cells sorted from blood. This receptor was identified in a man aged 50 to 59 in good health. The chain combines TRBV3-1 with TRBJ2-1; TRBD2 matches 9 bases. CDR3 sequence reads: CASSGRGGYNEQFF. In nucleotides, the CDR3 is TGTGCCAGCAGCGGGCGGGGGGGTTACAATGAGCAGTTCTTC.